These 27 T cell receptor beta chains came from one sample sequenced in a study of radiation and T cells in renal cell carcinoma. The time point denotes: baseline pretreatment blood. The treatment here: 15 Gy SBRT to primary tumor, nephrectomy 4 weeks later. Only in-frame clones appear in the TCRdb table, and some are missing; sequencing was by immunoSEQ multiplex PCR. Of some 100,000 clones in the sample, under 90% were seen once. The sequencing here drew on blood, taken from a patient whose treatment included radiotherapy and nephrectomy. These receptors were taken from a man aged 55 to 70 with renal cell carcinoma.

This clone was counted only a few times. The rearrangement links TRBV2 to TRBJ1-2, with a possible D match to TRBD1 (6 bases). CDR1 is SNHLY and CDR2 is FYNNEI in the germline V gene. The CDR3 consists of 13 residues. Trimming shortened V by 10 bases and J by 4 bases, and 16 bases separated the two germline ends. The CDR3 loop reads CATSITGSYGYTF. The CDR3 nucleotides read TGTGCCACCTCCATTACAGGGTCCTATGGCTACACCTTC.

This clone was seen many times. V usage is TRBV5-1 and J usage is TRBJ1-2, with D possibly being TRBD1 (6 bases). CDR1 and CDR2 (germline): SGHRS, YFSETQ. The CDR3 has 13 amino acids. Between the trimmed V and J ends, which lost 0 bases and 3 bases, there was a span of 6 bases. CDR3 in DNA: TGCGCCAGCAGCTTGGCAGGGGACTATGGCTACACCTTC. This gives the protein CASSLAGDYGYTF.

This sequence joins TRBV7-9 and TRBJ2-7; TRBD1 matches at 7 bases. The V and J ends lost 2 bases and 2 bases, in that order; junction bases with no gene match: 6. Germline V lookup: CDR1 SEHNR, CDR2 FQNEAQ (reference sequence). There are 15 residues in the CDR3. CDR3 in DNA: TGTGCCAGCAGCTTAAAAGGGGGCATCACCTACGAGCAGTACTTC. Protein product: CASSLKGGITYEQYF.

This chain joins TRBV5-1 and TRBJ2-7, with D unclear. The germline CDR1 and CDR2 sequences are SGHRS and YFSETQ. CDR3 length equals 14 residues. Trimming left V 0 bases short and J 7 bases short, with 14 bases between. The DNA for the CDR3 is TGCGCCAGCAGCTTGGTGGGCAGACGTACGGAGCAGTACTTC. It translates to CASSLVGRRTEQYF.

J is TRBJ2-5 and V is TRBV6-1; D possibly matches TRBD1 or TRBD2 (6 bases each). The CDR3 has 13 amino acids. CDR1 and CDR2 (germline): MNHNS, SASEGT. The V end lost 2 bases, the J end lost 7 bases, and 11 bases lay between the germline ends. The CDR3 here is CASSEQQGGTQYF. CDR3 coding DNA: TGTGCCAGCAGTGAACAACAGGGAGGGACCCAGTACTTC.

The CDR3 spells CASSQGEREINEQFF. The CDR3 nucleotides read TGCGCCAGCAGCCAGGGGGAGCGGGAGATCAATGAGCAGTTCTTC. The rearrangement uses TRBV4-1 and TRBJ2-1; 8 bases line up with TRBD2. V gave up 3 bases and J gave up 6 bases; unmatched junction bases: 7. The CDR3 spans 15 residues. Germline values: CDR1 MGHRA, CDR2 YSYEKL.

The chain joins TRBV19 to TRBJ1-1, with D maybe TRBD1 (6 bases). Germline CDR1 reads LNHDA; CDR2 reads SQIVND (reference sequence). The CDR3 length is 15 residues. Trimming cost V 1 base and J 7 bases, with 16 bases left between them. This CDR3 is CASSIGGRGRDEAFF. CDR3 nucleotide sequence: TGTGCCAGTAGTATAGGTGGCAGGGGACGAGATGAAGCTTTCTTT.

This chain connects TRBV7-2 to TRBJ2-1; 9 bases match TRBD1. CDR1 and CDR2 from the germline V gene are SGHTA and FQGNSA. The V and J ends lost 5 bases and 5 bases, in that order; junction bases with no gene match: 7. The CDR3 extends over 15 amino acids. Here the CDR3 DNA reads TGTGCCAGCAGCCAGGACAGGGGTTATCACAATGAGCAGTTCTTC. Its translation: CASSQDRGYHNEQFF.

This clone showed up just once. This chain joins TRBV7-8 and TRBJ2-3; D is unclear. The CDR3 length is 13 residues. CDR1 is SGHVS, CDR2 FQNEAQ, per germline. Trimming took 2 bases from V and 4 from J, leaving 7 bases between them. The CDR3: CASSLFAPDTQYF. Written as DNA, the CDR3 is TGTGCCAGCAGCTTATTCGCCCCAGATACGCAGTATTTT.

This rearrangement joins TRBV7-2 to TRBJ2-1, with TRBD2 matching 9 bases. V shed 1 base, J shed 3 bases, and the junction held 4 bases outside the gene matches. Germline CDR1 SGHTA, CDR2 FQGNSA. This CDR3 is built from 16 residues. The CDR3 region has the DNA TGTGCCAGCAGCTTAGAGCTAGCGGGGTACTACAATGAGCAGTTCTTC. It translates to CASSLELAGYYNEQFF.

This clone was counted between two and nine times. This chain links TRBV28 with TRBJ2-2; TRBD1 or TRBD2 may be the D gene (5 bases each). V was pared by 4 bases and J by 5 bases, with 17 bases between. The germline gives CDR1 MDHEN, CDR2 SYDVKM. This CDR3 has 16 residues. CDR3 residues: CASSSLRGLRTGELFF. As DNA, the CDR3 is TGTGCCAGCAGTTCCTTGAGGGGTCTCCGGACCGGGGAGCTGTTTTTT.

The chain joins TRBV5-1 to TRBJ2-7; TRBD2 aligns across 8 bases. Germline-derived CDR1 and CDR2 are SGHRS and YFSETQ. The CDR3 sequence is 15 residues long. Losses at the gene ends were 0 bases for V and 2 bases for J; bases not matched to a gene: 4. The CDR3 reads CASSLEVAGPYEQYF. The CDR3 region has the DNA TGCGCCAGCAGCTTGGAAGTAGCGGGGCCCTACGAGCAGTACTTC. Full variable domain (remainder filled in from reference TRBV5-1 and TRBJ2-7): KAGVTQTPRYLIKTRGQQVTLSCSPISGHRSVSWYQQTPGQGLQFLFEYFSETQRNKGNFPGRFSGRQFSNSRSEMNVSTLELGDSALYLCASSLEVAGPYEQYFGPGTRLTVT.

This rearrangement joins TRBV5-6 to TRBJ2-1; TRBD2 matches 8 bases. CDR3 length equals 16 residues. Per germline, CDR1 SGHDT and CDR2 YYEEEE. V shed 2 bases, J shed 4 bases, and the junction held 8 bases outside the gene matches. The CDR3 DNA is TGTGCCAGCAGCTTCGCGCATAGCGGGATATACAATGAGCAGTTCTTC. It yields the protein CASSFAHSGIYNEQFF.

This rearrangement joins TRBV27 to TRBJ1-2; weak D call: TRBD1 (5 bases). The CDR3 contains 13 residues. Germline CDR1 is MNHEY and CDR2 is SMNVEV (reference sequence). Between the trimmed V and J ends, which lost 4 bases and 4 bases, there was a span of 10 bases. CDR3 protein: CASSWGEGYGYTF. CDR3 bases: TGTGCCAGCAGTTGGGGCGAGGGCTATGGCTACACCTTC.

The chain joins TRBV19 to TRBJ2-5, with 8 bases fitting TRBD1. The CDR3 runs to 16 residues. The junction had 11 bases not matched to a gene; V was cut back by 4 bases and J by 4 bases. CDR1 is LNHDA and CDR2 is SQIVND in the germline V gene (reference sequence). The CDR3, as DNA: TGTGCCAGTAGTACGACCGTTACAGGGGGAGGAGAGACCCAGTACTTC. Protein: CASSTTVTGGGETQYF.

The V gene is TRBV6-5, the J gene TRBJ2-7, with no clear D. The germline gives CDR1 MNHEY, CDR2 SVGAGI. V was cut by 0 bases and J by 1 base, with 10 bases left in between. The length of the CDR3 is 15 residues. CDR3 sequence: CASSYSNAASYEQYF. The CDR3 DNA reads TGTGCCAGCAGTTACTCGAATGCAGCGTCCTACGAGCAGTACTTC.

The chain employs TRBV19 and TRBJ1-2, with 11 bases matching TRBD1. V dropped 5 bases and J dropped 7; count of bases not matched to a gene: 6. From germline, CDR1 is LNHDA and CDR2 SQIVND (reference sequence). The CDR3 runs to 14 residues. The CDR3 DNA reads as TGTGCCAGTAGTGAGGACAGGGGGCCGCGTGGCTACACCTTC. Amino acids: CASSEDRGPRGYTF.

The table lists this clone with a few counts. The rearrangement joins TRBV6-6 to TRBJ2-5; 8 positions match TRBD2. V was pared by 6 bases and J by 2 bases, with 5 bases of the junction left unmatched. Germline assignment: CDR1 MNHNY and CDR2 SVGAGI (reference sequence). There are 14 residues in the CDR3. As DNA, the CDR3 is TGTGCCAGCAGCCCCGGGACTAGTCAAGAGACCCAGTACTTC. Its protein is CASSPGTSQETQYF.

Only one count was recorded for this clone. The V and J genes are TRBV5-1 and TRBJ2-5; D is tentatively TRBD1 or TRBD2 (5 bases each). The CDR3 consists of 13 residues. From germline, CDR1 is SGHRS and CDR2 YFSETQ. The V and J ends lost 5 bases and 6 bases respectively, with 14 bases between them. For the CDR3, the DNA is TGCGCCAGCAGTGGCAGGGAGCGACAGACCCAGTACTTC. Protein: CASSGRERQTQYF.

The chain recombines TRBV6-5 with TRBJ1-1; maybe TRBD1 (5 bases). Trimming took 6 bases from V and 3 from J, leaving 11 bases between them. This CDR3 is built from 13 residues. Germline assignment: CDR1 MNHEY and CDR2 SVGAGI. For the CDR3, the DNA is TGTGCCAGCAGCCTGACAGTCGACACTGAAGCTTTCTTT. This sequence encodes CASSLTVDTEAFF.

This chain uses TRBV6-1 with TRBJ2-3; D not resolved. CDR1 is MNHNS, CDR2 SASEGT, per germline. The CDR3 totals 15 residues. Trimming shortened V by 6 bases and J by 0 bases, and 13 bases separated the two germline ends. The CDR3: CASRLNPGSTDTQYF. In DNA form, the CDR3 reads TGTGCCAGCAGACTGAACCCCGGCAGCACAGATACGCAGTATTTT.

This chain uses TRBV7-6 with TRBJ2-1, with TRBD2 matching 10 bases. This CDR3 spans 18 amino acids. V lost 5 bases and J lost 0; bases outside the gene matches: 10. The germline CDR1 and CDR2 sequences are SGHVS and FNYEAQ. The CDR3 coding sequence is TGTGCCAGCAGCCGTCGGACTAGCGGCGTCCGCTCCTACAATGAGCAGTTCTTC. Residues: CASSRRTSGVRSYNEQFF.

V is TRBV5-1 and J is TRBJ2-3, with TRBD1 matching over 8 bases. CDR3 size: 16 residues. Germline CDR1 reads SGHRS; CDR2 reads YFSETQ. V shed 5 bases and J 2 bases; nucleotides not matched to a gene: 10. The DNA for the CDR3 is TGCGCCAGCAGGGCGGGGCAGGGGGCCCCCACAGATACGCAGTATTTT. Protein product: CASRAGQGAPTDTQYF.

The chain carries TRBV28 and TRBJ2-1, with D hard to call. The germline CDR1 and CDR2 sequences are MDHEN and SYDVKM. V was cut by 4 bases and J by 11 bases, with 18 bases left in between. This CDR3 is 14 amino acids long. The CDR3 DNA is TGTGCCAGCAGTTCTACCCGGGCCCCTAACAAGCAGTTCTTC. It codes for CASSSTRAPNKQFF.

The chain links TRBV5-5 to TRBJ1-2; 7 bases match TRBD1. The V and J ends lost 2 bases and 4 bases, in that order; junction bases with no gene match: 5. This CDR3 region has 14 residues. Germline V gene data show CDR1 as SGHKS and CDR2 as YYEKEE (reference sequence). DNA for the CDR3: TGTGCCAGCAGCTTAGACGGGACAGCCTATGGCTACACCTTC. This sequence encodes CASSLDGTAYGYTF.

V and J are TRBV11-2 and TRBJ1-4, with D unresolved. The CDR3 extends over 15 amino acids. Germline assignment: CDR1 SGHAT and CDR2 FQNNGV. V shed 8 bases and J shed 4 bases, with 17 bases lying between them. CDR3 amino acids: CASEQILFDNEKLFF. CDR3 coding DNA: TGTGCCAGCGAACAAATCCTTTTTGATAATGAAAAACTGTTTTTT.

CDR3 amino acids: CASSARTAYSNQPQHF. DNA for the CDR3: TGTGCCAGCAGTGCCCGGACAGCCTATAGCAATCAGCCCCAGCATTTT. V usage is TRBV6-1 and J usage is TRBJ1-5, with D perhaps matching TRBD1 (6 bases). The length of the CDR3 is 16 residues. V was trimmed by 4 bases and J by 0 bases, leaving 13 bases between them. The germline gives CDR1 MNHNS, CDR2 SASEGT.